This TCR beta chain was profiled in a study of blood T cell repertoires in COVID-19. Looking at the study overall: The United States, Italy and Spain were the sources of the acute and convalescent COVID-19 samples. PBMCs, B-cell-depleted T cells, or T cells were the source of the cDNA or gDNA that made up the material.

The CDR3 extends over 18 amino acids. The V gene lost 3 bases and the J gene lost 6 bases, with 22 bases spanning the gap. Germline-derived CDR1 and CDR2 are SGDLS and YYNGEE. Authors' methods: Amplification of reference gene primers provided the estimated nucleated cell counts. The data were produced by immunoSEQ multiplex PCR, yet TCRdb's version contains in-frame clones alone and is incomplete. The D gene and trimming were derived from the DNA, and the V and J assignments and clone size from that table. This table holds about 240,000 clones, approximately 86% found once. V and J are TRBV9 and TRBJ1-6; the D gene is possibly TRBD1 (6 bases). The sequence derives from a woman aged 70-85 years with active or convalescent COVID-19. Sequencing used peripheral blood. CDR3 in amino acids: CASSASQGSTGSNSPLHF. CDR3 DNA sequence: TGTGCCAGCAGCGCCTCCCAGGGGTCCACAGGGAGTAATTCACCCCTCCACTTT.